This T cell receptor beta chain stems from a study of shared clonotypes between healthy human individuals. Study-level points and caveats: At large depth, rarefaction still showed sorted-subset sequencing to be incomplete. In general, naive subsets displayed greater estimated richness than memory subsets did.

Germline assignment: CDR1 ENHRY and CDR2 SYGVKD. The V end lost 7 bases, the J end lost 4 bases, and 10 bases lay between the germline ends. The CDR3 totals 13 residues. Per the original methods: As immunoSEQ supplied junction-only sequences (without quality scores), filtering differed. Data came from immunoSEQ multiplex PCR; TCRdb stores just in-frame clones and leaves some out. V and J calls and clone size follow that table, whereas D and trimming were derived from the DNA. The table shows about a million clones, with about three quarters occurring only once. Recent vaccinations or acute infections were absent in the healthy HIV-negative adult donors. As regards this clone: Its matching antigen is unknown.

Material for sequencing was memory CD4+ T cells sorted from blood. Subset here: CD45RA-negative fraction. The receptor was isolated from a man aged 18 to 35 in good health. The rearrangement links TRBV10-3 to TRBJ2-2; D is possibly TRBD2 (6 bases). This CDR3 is CAITVEGTGELFF. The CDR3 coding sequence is TGTGCCATCACGGTGGAGGGCACCGGGGAGCTGTTTTTT.